These 30 T cell receptor beta chains came from one sample sequenced in a study of chemoradiotherapy in HPV16-positive cancers. The repertoire was sequenced with immunoSEQ multiplex PCR; TCRdb's copy has only in-frame clones and lacks some. Of tens of thousands of clones listed, about 92% were seen once; the top ten hold about a fifth. The source was blood, collected from a patient who underwent chemoradiotherapy. The receptors derive from a human donor with HPV-associated anogenital cancer.

This clone was recorded once. The J gene is TRBJ2-3, the V gene TRBV30; 9 bases fit TRBD1. The CDR3 is 14 amino acids. The V gene end was trimmed by 1 base and the J gene end by 2 bases; junction bases not matched to a gene: 1. The germline V gene has CDR1 GTSNPN and CDR2 SVGIG (reference sequence). This CDR3 reads CAWSGTGDTDTQYF. CDR3 coding DNA: TGTGCCTGGAGTGGGACAGGGGACACAGATACGCAGTATTTT. The full variable domain, in which reference TRBV30 and TRBJ2-3 provide the parts outside the CDR3, is SQTIHQWPATLVQPVGSPLSLECTVEGTSNPNLYWYRQAAGRGLQLLFYSVGIGQISSEVPQNLSASRPQDRQFILSSKKLLLSDSGFYLCAWSGTGDTDTQYFGPGTRLTVL.

This rearrangement joins TRBV30 to TRBJ2-7; weak D call: TRBD2 (6 bases). This CDR3 has 14 residues. Trimming took off 0 bases at V and 2 bases at J, with 11 bases between the two ends. Germline CDR1 is GTSNPN and CDR2 is SVGIG (reference sequence). The chain's CDR3 is CAWSVGRTPYEQYF. CDR3 DNA: TGTGCCTGGAGTGTAGGGAGGACCCCCTACGAGCAGTACTTC.

The chain has TRBV20-1 and TRBJ2-5, with D unclear. The V end lost 3 bases, the J end lost 5 bases, and 4 bases lay between the germline ends. Germline CDR1 and CDR2: DFQATT and SNEGSKA (reference sequence). This CDR3 has 10 residues. CDR3 sequence: CSASHETQYF. The CDR3 nucleotides read TGCAGTGCTAGTCATGAGACCCAGTACTTC.

The chain carries TRBV28 and TRBJ2-3; maybe TRBD1 (6 bases). Trimming left V 3 bases short and J 2 bases short, with 12 bases between. There are 15 residues in the CDR3. CDR1 and CDR2 (germline): MDHEN, SYDVKM. The CDR3 DNA reads TGTGCCAGCAGTTTTCAGGGGTCCCCCACAGATACGCAGTATTTT. It yields the protein CASSFQGSPTDTQYF.

This clone was seen only once. The chain employs TRBV11-2 and TRBJ2-3, with 7 nucleotides matching TRBD2. Losses at the gene ends were 5 bases for V and 1 base for J; bases not matched to a gene: 12. This CDR3 has 17 residues. Per the germline V gene, CDR1 is SGHAT and CDR2 is FQNNGV. The CDR3 nucleotides read TGTGCCAGCAGCGAATCGTGGGGCGGGGGACGCACAGATACGCAGTATTTT. It yields the protein CASSESWGGGRTDTQYF.

The table lists this clone with a count of one. The genes are TRBV7-8 and TRBJ2-7; D remains ambiguous. The V end lost 0 bases, the J end lost 5 bases, and 8 bases lay between the germline ends. CDR3 length: 13 amino acids. Per germline, CDR1 SGHVS and CDR2 FQNEAQ. The chain's CDR3 is CASSLASANEQYF. CDR3 sequence (DNA): TGTGCCAGCAGCTTAGCATCAGCCAACGAGCAGTACTTC.

The chain recombines TRBV5-6 with TRBJ2-6, with D unclear. V gave up 0 bases and J gave up 1 base, with 14 bases separating them. The CDR3 runs 18 residues. CDR1 and CDR2 from the germline V gene are SGHDT and YYEEEE. CDR3 bases: TGTGCCAGCAGCTTGGTAGGCAGGAAGACTTCTGGGGCCAACGTCCTGACTTTC. It is translated as CASSLVGRKTSGANVLTF.

The rearrangement links TRBV7-2 to TRBJ2-4, with 11 bases that match TRBD1. The CDR3 is 15 amino acids. CDR1 and CDR2 from the germline V gene are SGHTA and FQGNSA. The ends lost 6 bases at V and 8 bases at J; junction bases unmatched: 9. The CDR3 region is CASRPAGTGGHIQYF. The CDR3 coding sequence is TGTGCCAGCAGGCCCGCCGGGACAGGGGGGCACATTCAGTACTTC.

This sequence joins TRBV27 and TRBJ2-2; D call uncertain. There are 14 residues in the CDR3. The ends were cut back, 6 bases at V and 6 bases at J, with 14 bases in the middle. Germline V CDR1 and CDR2: MNHEY, SMNVEV (reference sequence). For the CDR3, the DNA is TGTGCCAGCAGGGGTCCCGTGTGGGCCGGGGAGCTGTTTTTT. It translates to CASRGPVWAGELFF.

This clone was observed a handful of times. CDR3 amino acids: CSLRGGYMYNEQFF. The DNA of the CDR3 is TGCAGCCTACGGGGCGGATATATGTACAATGAGCAGTTCTTC. The chain recombines TRBV29-1 with TRBJ2-1, with D possibly called TRBD1 or TRBD2 (5 bases each). Germline V gene lookup returns CDR1 SQVTM and CDR2 ANQGSEA. V was cut by 8 bases and J by 4 bases, with 18 bases left in between. The CDR3 runs to 14 residues.

This chain links TRBV4-1 with TRBJ2-1; 7 positions agree with TRBD2. The CDR3 has 19 amino acids. Per germline, CDR1 MGHRA and CDR2 YSYEKL. V dropped 0 bases and J dropped 4; count of bases not matched to a gene: 15. CDR3 coding DNA: TGCGCCAGCAGCCAAGATCCTTCCCGCCTAGCGGTAATTTACAATGAGCAGTTCTTC. Its protein product is CASSQDPSRLAVIYNEQFF.

The V gene is TRBV6-6, the J gene TRBJ2-7; D is possibly TRBD1 or TRBD2 (5 bases each). This CDR3 is 15 amino acids long. V shed 8 bases and J shed 2 bases, with 19 bases lying between them. Germline V gene data show CDR1 as MNHNY and CDR2 as SVGAGI (reference sequence). For the CDR3, the DNA is TGTGCCAGCCTCTCAAGCCGGGACGTGCCCTACGAGCAGTACTTC. Its protein is CASLSSRDVPYEQYF.

The rearrangement links TRBV7-9 to TRBJ2-3; possible D gene TRBD2, 5 bases. V was cut by 2 bases and J by 2 bases, with 11 bases left in between. CDR3 length: 15 residues. Germline values: CDR1 SEHNR, CDR2 FQNEAQ (reference sequence). CDR3 sequence reads: CASSLLYGDTDTQYF. The CDR3 DNA reads TGTGCCAGCAGCTTATTGTACGGGGACACAGATACGCAGTATTTT.

The chain employs TRBV6-6 and TRBJ2-3, with TRBD1 identical over 7 bases. The germline CDR1 and CDR2 sequences are MNHNY and SVGAGI (reference sequence). V shed 0 bases, J shed 5 bases, and the junction held 8 bases outside the gene matches. CDR3 length: 16 amino acids. The CDR3 region is CASSYSWDSSRDTQYF. The DNA of the CDR3 is TGTGCCAGCAGTTACTCTTGGGACAGTTCGAGAGATACGCAGTATTTT.

This sequence joins TRBV19 and TRBJ1-2, with 7 positions matching TRBD1. The CDR3 covers 15 residues. CDR1 is LNHDA and CDR2 is SQIVND in the germline V gene (reference sequence). V was clipped by 2 bases and J by 4 bases; unmatched bases: 7. The CDR3, as DNA: TGTGCCAGTAGTATATCAAGGACAGGAGGCTATGGCTACACCTTC. It codes for CASSISRTGGYGYTF.

V usage is TRBV10-3 and J usage is TRBJ2-5; D is unresolved. V lost 8 bases and J lost 3, with 10 bases in between. The CDR3 extends over 12 amino acids. Germline values: CDR1 ENHRY, CDR2 SYGVKD. The CDR3 sequence: CAIGSTEETQYF. CDR3 nucleotide sequence: TGTGCCATCGGCTCGACCGAAGAGACCCAGTACTTC.

The chain has TRBV6-5 and TRBJ1-4; D not resolved. CDR1 and CDR2 from the germline V gene are MNHEY and SVGAGI. The CDR3 is 14 amino acids. Trimming shortened V by 10 bases and J by 1 base, and 13 bases separated the two germline ends. CDR3 amino acids: CATRVGITNEKLFF. The CDR3 DNA reads TGTGCCACAAGGGTCGGGATAACTAATGAAAAACTGTTTTTT.

The V gene is TRBV4-2, the J gene TRBJ2-7; the match to TRBD1 covers 8 bases. Germline V gene data show CDR1 as LGHNA and CDR2 as YNFKEQ. After removal of 0 bases from V and 2 bases from J, the junction contained 3 bases not matched to a gene. This CDR3 comprises 15 residues. This chain's CDR3 is CASSQEGQGPYEQYF. The CDR3 bases are TGTGCCAGCAGCCAAGAAGGACAGGGCCCCTACGAGCAGTACTTC.

This clone was found a few times. The chain's CDR3 is CASSVGETLTDTQYF. CDR3 DNA: TGTGCCAGCAGCGTAGGAGAGACCCTCACAGATACGCAGTATTTT. This chain joins TRBV9 and TRBJ2-3; D not certain. CDR3 length: 15 residues. Per germline, CDR1 SGDLS and CDR2 YYNGEE. Trimming took off 0 bases at V and 2 bases at J, with 10 bases between the two ends.

A few counts support this clone. This rearrangement joins TRBV7-6 to TRBJ2-3; TRBD2 aligns across 8 bases. The CDR3 length is 18 residues. Germline V lookup: CDR1 SGHVS, CDR2 FNYEAQ. The trim removed 1 base at V and 3 bases at J, leaving 12 bases unmatched. This CDR3 reads CASSLGSGRGLWTDTQYF. The CDR3 nucleotides are TGTGCCAGCAGCTTAGGGAGCGGGAGAGGGTTGTGGACAGATACGCAGTATTTT.

The chain couples TRBV5-1 to TRBJ1-5, with 8 nucleotides matching TRBD1. The CDR3 extends over 17 amino acids. Germline loops: CDR1 SGHRS, CDR2 YFSETQ. Germline trimming cut 6 bases from V and 4 bases from J; bases unmatched to any gene: 15. Here the CDR3 DNA reads TGCGCCAGCACCCGCTACCGAGGACAGGGCGGAAATCAGCCCCAGCATTTT. It translates to CASTRYRGQGGNQPQHF.

This clone appeared a single time. The rearrangement joins TRBV9 to TRBJ2-2; 9 bases align to TRBD2. The CDR3 covers 20 residues. V shed 3 bases, J shed 3 bases, and the junction held 18 bases outside the gene matches. Germline assignment: CDR1 SGDLS and CDR2 YYNGEE. CDR3 sequence: CASSAAGGRGGNYDTGELFF. For the CDR3, the DNA is TGTGCCAGCAGCGCCGCGGGGGGGAGAGGGGGCAATTACGACACCGGGGAGCTGTTTTTT. The full variable domain, rest sourced from reference TRBV9 and TRBJ2-2, is DSGVTQTPKHLITATGQRVTLRCSPRSGDLSVYWYQQSLDQGLQFLIQYYNGEERAKGNILERFSAQQFPDLHSELNLSSLELGDSALYFCASSAAGGRGGNYDTGELFFGEGSRLTVL.

DNA of the CDR3: TGTGCCAGTACAGGGGGCAACTATGGCTACACCTTC. Translation gives CASTGGNYGYTF. The chain has TRBV7-2 and TRBJ1-2; TRBD1 matches 9 bases. Germline values: CDR1 SGHTA, CDR2 FQGNSA. V lost 9 bases to trimming and J lost 2 bases; unmatched junction nucleotides: 1. The CDR3 loop spans 12 amino acids.

The rearrangement links TRBV30 to TRBJ2-1; TRBD2 matches at 10 bases. Germline assignment: CDR1 GTSNPN and CDR2 SVGIG (reference sequence). V trimming: 2 bases; J trimming: 10 bases; junction bases outside the gene matches: 5. This CDR3 has 13 amino acids. CDR3 sequence (DNA): TGTGCCTGGAGTAGCGGGAGGGCCGGAGAGCAGTTCTTC. This encodes CAWSSGRAGEQFF. The whole variable domain, remainder taken from reference TRBV30 and TRBJ2-1, is SQTIHQWPATLVQPVGSPLSLECTVEGTSNPNLYWYRQAAGRGLQLLFYSVGIGQISSEVPQNLSASRPQDRQFILSSKKLLLSDSGFYLCAWSSGRAGEQFFGPGTRLTVL.

The count of this clone is one. The chain employs TRBV5-8 and TRBJ2-5; D is uncertain. The V and J ends lost 2 bases and 1 base respectively, with 9 bases between them. The CDR3 has 14 amino acids. Germline V CDR1 and CDR2: SGHTS, YDEGEE. CDR3: CASSFVQLQETQYF. DNA of the CDR3: TGTGCCAGCAGCTTCGTACAGCTCCAAGAGACCCAGTACTTC.

The chain links TRBV6-5 to TRBJ1-2, with D tentatively TRBD1 (5 bases). This CDR3 spans 14 amino acids. CDR1 MNHEY and CDR2 SVGAGI come from the germline V gene. Trimming removed 0 bases at V and 6 bases at J, with 11 bases between. The CDR3 nucleotides read TGTGCCAGCAGTTACTCTGGCAGGGAGGATGGCTACACCTTC. As protein: CASSYSGREDGYTF.

The V gene is TRBV6-5, the J gene TRBJ2-1, with 11 nucleotides matching TRBD2. The V gene's germline CDR1 is MNHEY and CDR2 SVGAGI. The CDR3 contains 15 residues. V shed 6 bases and J 5 bases; nucleotides not matched to a gene: 6. In DNA form, the CDR3 reads TGTGCCAGCAGCCCGCGACTAGCGGGAAACAATGAGCAGTTCTTC. Encoded protein: CASSPRLAGNNEQFF.

V is TRBV18 and J is TRBJ1-1; D remains unclear. The CDR3 is 12 amino acids. The germline V gene has CDR1 KGHSH and CDR2 LQKENI. V lost 5 bases and J lost 4, with 8 bases in between. The DNA for the CDR3 is TGTGCCAGCTCAACTTACGGCACTGAAGCTTTCTTT. Its protein product is CASSTYGTEAFF.

J is TRBJ2-5 and V is TRBV20-1; D gene unclear. Between the trimmed V and J ends, which lost 2 bases and 4 bases, there was a span of 5 bases. CDR3 size: 11 residues. Germline V gene sequence: CDR1 DFQATT, CDR2 SNEGSKA (reference sequence). CDR3: CSARSLETQYF. In DNA form, the CDR3 reads TGCAGTGCTAGATCTCTAGAGACCCAGTACTTC.

In this sample, this clone turned up once. The V call is TRBV2, the J call TRBJ2-7; D is unresolved. The germline gives CDR1 SNHLY, CDR2 FYNNEI. The CDR3 extends over 11 amino acids. The V end lost 1 base, the J end lost 5 bases, and 3 bases lay between the germline ends. The CDR3 nucleotides read TGTGCCAGCAGTGAAGTTCACGAGCAGTACTTC. Translated: CASSEVHEQYF.